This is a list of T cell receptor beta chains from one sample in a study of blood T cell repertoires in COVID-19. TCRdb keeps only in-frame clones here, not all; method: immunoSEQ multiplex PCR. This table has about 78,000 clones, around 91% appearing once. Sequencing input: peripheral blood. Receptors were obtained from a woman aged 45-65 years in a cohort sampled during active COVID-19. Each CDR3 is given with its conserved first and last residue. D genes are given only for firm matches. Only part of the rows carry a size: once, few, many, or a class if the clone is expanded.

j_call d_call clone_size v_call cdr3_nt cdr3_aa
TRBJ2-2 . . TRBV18 TGTGCCAGCTCACCTTCGGACAGAAACACCGGGGAGCTGTTTTTT CASSPSDRNTGELFF
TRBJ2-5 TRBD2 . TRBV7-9 TGTGCCAGCAGCCTCCCTCTAGCGGGAGTAGAGACCCAGTACTTC CASSLPLAGVETQYF
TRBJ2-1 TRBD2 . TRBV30 TGTGCCTGGAGTGTCGGGCGGACTAGCGGAGTGAATGAGCAGTTCTTC CAWSVGRTSGVNEQFF
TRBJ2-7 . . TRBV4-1 TGCGCCAGCAGCCGCCTTAGCGGATCCTCCTACGAGCAGTACTTC CASSRLSGSSYEQYF
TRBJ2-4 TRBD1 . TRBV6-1 TGTGCCAGCAGTGAATTCACAGGGGGTTTTCAAAACATTCAGTACTTC CASSEFTGGFQNIQYF
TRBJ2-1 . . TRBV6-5 TGTGCCAGCAGAGGCTTCCTGGAGCACAATGAGCAGTTCTTC CASRGFLEHNEQFF
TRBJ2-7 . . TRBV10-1 TGCGCCAGCATACTAGAGTGGGGCTCCTACGAGCAGTACTTC CASILEWGSYEQYF
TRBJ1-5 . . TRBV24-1 TGTGCCACCAGTGATCCCGCATCCGGGGACAACAATCAGCCCCAGCATTTT CATSDPASGDNNQPQHF
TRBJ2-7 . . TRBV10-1 TGCGCCAGCAGTGACGAAACGGCCAGGGAAGAGCAGTACTTC CASSDETAREEQYF
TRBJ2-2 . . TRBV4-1 TGCGCCAGCAGCCAAGATCCAGGGAACACCGGGGAGCTGTTTTTT CASSQDPGNTGELFF
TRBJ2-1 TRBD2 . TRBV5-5 TGTGCCAGCAGCCCTAAGAGGCTAGCGGGAAACCCGGGGAATCCTGAGCAGTTCTTC CASSPKRLAGNPGNPEQFF
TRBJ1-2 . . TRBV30 TGTGCCTGGACCAGAAACTATGGCTACACCTTC CAWTRNYGYTF
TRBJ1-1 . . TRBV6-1 TGTGCCAGCAGTGAAGGGACGGGGATGATCACTGAAGCTTTCTTT CASSEGTGMITEAFF
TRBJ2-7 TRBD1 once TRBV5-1 TGCGCCAGCAGCTTGGTCATCCCCGACGGAAGGGGGCAATACGAGCAGTACTTC CASSLVIPDGRGQYEQYF
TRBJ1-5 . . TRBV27 TGTGCCAGCAGCCCCCATAGCAATCAGCCCCAGCATTTT CASSPHSNQPQHF
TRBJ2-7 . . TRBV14 TGTGCCAGCAGCCAAGGGGCCAGCTACGAGCAGTACTTC CASSQGASYEQYF
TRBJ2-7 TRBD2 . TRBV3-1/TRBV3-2 TGTGCCAGCAGCCATCAGACTAGCGCGATCCCCTACGAGCAGTACTTC CASSHQTSAIPYEQYF
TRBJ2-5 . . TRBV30 TGTGCCTGGAGTGTAAGTCAGCGAGAGACCCAGTACTTC CAWSVSQRETQYF
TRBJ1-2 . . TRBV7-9 TGTGCCAGCAGCTTAGCGCGGGCAGCTTCCTATGGCTACACCTTC CASSLARAASYGYTF
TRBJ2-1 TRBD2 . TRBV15 TGTGCCACGGGACTAGCGGGAAAGATGTCCAATGAGCAGTTCTTC CATGLAGKMSNEQFF
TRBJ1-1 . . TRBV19 TGTGCCAGTAGTATCTATCTCGAAGCTTTCTTT CASSIYLEAFF
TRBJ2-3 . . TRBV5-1 TGCGCCAGCAGCTTGTCGGGTGCCACCACAGATACGCAGTATTTT CASSLSGATTDTQYF
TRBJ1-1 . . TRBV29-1 TGCAGCGTTGCTCAGGGGAACACTGAAGCTTTCTTT CSVAQGNTEAFF
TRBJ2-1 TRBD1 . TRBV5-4 TGTGCCAGCAGCCCGGGACAGGGACCCTACAATGAGCAGTTCTTC CASSPGQGPYNEQFF
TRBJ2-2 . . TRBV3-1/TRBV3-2 TGTGCCAGCAGCCAAGACAGGGGGGATCCATGGGGCGGGGAGCTGTTTTTT CASSQDRGDPWGGELFF
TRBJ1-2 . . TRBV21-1 TGTGCCAGCAGCAAGAAGGAGAACAGGGCCACCTTC CASSKKENRATF
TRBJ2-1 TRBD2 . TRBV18 TGTGCCAGCTCACCAGAGACTAGCAATATCTACAATGAGCAGTTCTTC CASSPETSNIYNEQFF
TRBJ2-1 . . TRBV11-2 TGTGCCAGCAGCCGTCTAGACCCCCGAAATGAGCAGTTCTTC CASSRLDPRNEQFF
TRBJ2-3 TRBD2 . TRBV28 TGTGCCAGCAGTTTAGCCCCGACTAGCGGGAGATTTGGGGGGTACAATACGCAGTATTTT CASSLAPTSGRFGGYNTQYF
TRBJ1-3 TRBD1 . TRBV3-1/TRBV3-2 TGTGCCAGCAGCAACAGGGGAGGCTCTGGAAACACCATATATTTT CASSNRGGSGNTIYF
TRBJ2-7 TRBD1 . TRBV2 TGTGCCAGCAGGTGGCAAGGGGGCCCTTGGGACGAGCAGTACTTC CASRWQGGPWDEQYF
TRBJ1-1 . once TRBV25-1 TGTGCCAGCAGTGAGGCCAGGCTTTCTGAAGCTTTCTTT CASSEARLSEAFF
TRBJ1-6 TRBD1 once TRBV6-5 TGTGCCAGCGGACAGGGCTCCTACCGCAATTCACCCCTCCACTTT CASGQGSYRNSPLHF
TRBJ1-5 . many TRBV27 TGTGCCAGCAGTTCTCTCCAGGGGATCAGTGGCAATCAGCCCCAGCATTTT CASSSLQGISGNQPQHF
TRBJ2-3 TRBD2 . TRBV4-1 TGCGCCAGCAGCCAAGACAGGACTAGCGGCACAGATACGCAGTATTTT CASSQDRTSGTDTQYF
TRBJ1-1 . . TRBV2 TGTGCCAGCCTCAACACTGAAGCTTTCTTT CASLNTEAFF
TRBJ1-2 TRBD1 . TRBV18 TGTGCCAGCTGCGAGACAGGGGAGGATGGCTACACCTTC CASCETGEDGYTF
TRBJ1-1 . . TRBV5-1 TGCGCCAGCCGTCCCGGAAGTACCCAGGGAGGCACTGAAGCTTTCTTT CASRPGSTQGGTEAFF
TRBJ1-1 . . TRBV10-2 TGCGCCAGCAGTGAGTCTGGCGGGACTGAAGCTTTCTTT CASSESGGTEAFF
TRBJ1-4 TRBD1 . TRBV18 TGTGCCAGCTCGCTCAGACAGGGGTTTAATGAAAAACTGTTTTTT CASSLRQGFNEKLFF
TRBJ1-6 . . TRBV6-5 TGTGCCACCCTCCCCAGCAGCCAGGGGAATTCACCCCTCCACTTT CATLPSSQGNSPLHF
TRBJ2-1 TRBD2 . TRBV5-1 TGCGCCAGCAGCCCAACTAGCGGGAGCGAGCAGTTCTTC CASSPTSGSEQFF
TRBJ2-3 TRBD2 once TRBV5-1 TGCGCCAGCAGCCCGGAGTGGGGCAGCGGGAGTCATTTGAAGGGAGATACGCAGTATTTT CASSPEWGSGSHLKGDTQYF
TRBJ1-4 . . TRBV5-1 TGCGCCAGCAGCTTGGGGGAGAGCGAAAAACTGTTTTTT CASSLGESEKLFF
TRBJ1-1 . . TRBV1 TGCACCAGCAGCCGGAAGACTAGCACTGAAGCTTTCTTT CTSSRKTSTEAFF
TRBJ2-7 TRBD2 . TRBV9 TGTGCCAGCAGCGTAGGAAGTAGCGGGAGGGAGCAGTACTTC CASSVGSSGREQYF